This T cell receptor (beta chain) was found in a study of OX40 agonist ivuxolimab in advanced cancers. For the study at large: Ivuxolimab is a fully human IgG2 antibody that activates OX40 (CD134).

The data were produced by immunoSEQ multiplex PCR, yet TCRdb's version contains in-frame clones alone and is incomplete. The table records 35,000 to 45,000 clones, roughly 90% of them present only once. CDR3 size: 14 residues. CDR1 is SEHNR, CDR2 FQNEAQ, per germline (reference sequence). After removal of 5 bases from V and 3 bases from J, the junction contained 7 bases not matched to a gene. The V gene is TRBV7-9, the J gene TRBJ2-7; 7 bases align to TRBD2. The TCR sequence derives from an adult with an advanced solid tumor such as melanoma, head and neck, liver or kidney cancer. The input for sequencing was CD4+ or CD8+ T cells sorted from blood, taken in a trial of the OX40 agonist ivuxolimab. The CDR3 region has the DNA TGTGCCAGCAGCATCCGGGAGGCCCTCTACGAGCAGTACTTC. Protein: CASSIREALYEQYF.